This record concerns one T cell receptor beta chain sequence. This entry is derived from a study of CD8 T cells in Susac syndrome. When the RNA was reverse transcribed, random hexamers were used with an input of roughly 0.5 to 1 ug. TCRdb re-analysed the immunoSEQ multiplex PCR reads in MiXCR, keeping a single row per CDR3 protein. The sample comprises about 210,000 distinct CDR3 sequences, 95% of which are singletons, and 0.1% rests with the top ten. The sample was CD4+ T cells from PBMCs. The receptor was isolated from a human donor in good health.

CDR3 in amino acids: CASSQRAPLQETQYF. The CDR3 DNA reads TGTGCCAGCAGCCAAAGAGCCCCTCTCCAAGAGACCCAGTACTTC. The chain is built from TRBV3-1 and TRBJ2-5, with unresolved D. The ends were cut back, 2 bases at V and 1 base at J, with 11 bases in the middle. In germline, CDR1 is LGHDT, CDR2 YNNKEL (reference sequence). The CDR3 is made up of 15 amino acids.